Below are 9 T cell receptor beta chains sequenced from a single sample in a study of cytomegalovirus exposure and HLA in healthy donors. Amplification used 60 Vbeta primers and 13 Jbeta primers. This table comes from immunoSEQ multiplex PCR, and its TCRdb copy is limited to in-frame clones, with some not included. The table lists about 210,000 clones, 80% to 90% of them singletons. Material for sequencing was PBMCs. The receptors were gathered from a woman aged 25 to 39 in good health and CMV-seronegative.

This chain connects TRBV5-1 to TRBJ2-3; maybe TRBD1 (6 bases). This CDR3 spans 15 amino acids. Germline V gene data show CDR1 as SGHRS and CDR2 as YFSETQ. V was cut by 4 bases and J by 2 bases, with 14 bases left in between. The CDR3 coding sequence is TGCGCCAGCAGCCTCGGACAGATTAACACAGATACGCAGTATTTT. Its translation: CASSLGQINTDTQYF.

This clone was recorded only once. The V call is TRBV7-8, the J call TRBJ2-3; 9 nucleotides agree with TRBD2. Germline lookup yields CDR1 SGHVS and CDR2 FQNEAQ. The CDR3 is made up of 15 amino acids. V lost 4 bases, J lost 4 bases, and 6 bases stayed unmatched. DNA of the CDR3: TGTGCCAGCAGCTCCTTGGGACTAGCCTCAGATACGCAGTATTTT. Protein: CASSSLGLASDTQYF.

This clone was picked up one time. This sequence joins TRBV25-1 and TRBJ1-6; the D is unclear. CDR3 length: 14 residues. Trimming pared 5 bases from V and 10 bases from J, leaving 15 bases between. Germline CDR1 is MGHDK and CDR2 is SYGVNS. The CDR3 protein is CASSRTLGRSPLHF. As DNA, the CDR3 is TGTGCCAGCAGTCGGACTCTCGGGCGGTCACCCCTCCACTTT.

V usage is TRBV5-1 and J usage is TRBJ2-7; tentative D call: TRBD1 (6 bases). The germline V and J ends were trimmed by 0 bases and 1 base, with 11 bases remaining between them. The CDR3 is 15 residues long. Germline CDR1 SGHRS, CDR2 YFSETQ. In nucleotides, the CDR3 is TGCGCCAGCAGCTTGGCCGGGACAACTTCCTACGAGCAGTACTTC. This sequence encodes CASSLAGTTSYEQYF.

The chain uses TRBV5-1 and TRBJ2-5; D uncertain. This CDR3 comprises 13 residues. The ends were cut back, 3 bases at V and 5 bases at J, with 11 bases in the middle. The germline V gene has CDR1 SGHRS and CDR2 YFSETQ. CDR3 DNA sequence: TGCGCCAGCAGCTCCACCACCGGGGAGACCCAGTACTTC. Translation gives CASSSTTGETQYF.

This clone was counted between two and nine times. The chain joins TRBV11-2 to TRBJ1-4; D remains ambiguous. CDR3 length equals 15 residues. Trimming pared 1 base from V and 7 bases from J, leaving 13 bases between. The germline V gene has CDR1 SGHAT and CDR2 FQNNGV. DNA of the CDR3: TGTGCCAGCAGCTTAGTATCGGGGTTTGCTGAAAAACTGTTTTTT. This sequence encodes CASSLVSGFAEKLFF.

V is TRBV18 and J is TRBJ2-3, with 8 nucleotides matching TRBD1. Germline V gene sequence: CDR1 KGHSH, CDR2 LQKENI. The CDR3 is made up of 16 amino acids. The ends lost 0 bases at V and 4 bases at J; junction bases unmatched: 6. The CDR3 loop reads CASSPPPGGIADTQYF. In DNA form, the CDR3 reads TGTGCCAGCTCACCACCGCCAGGGGGCATTGCAGATACGCAGTATTTT.

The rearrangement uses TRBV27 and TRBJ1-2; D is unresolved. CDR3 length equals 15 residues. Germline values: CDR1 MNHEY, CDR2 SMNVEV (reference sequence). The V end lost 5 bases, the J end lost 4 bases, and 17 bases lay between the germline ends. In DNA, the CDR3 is TGTGCCAGCAGTCTAGACGGGATCCTGGGCTATGGCTACACCTTC. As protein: CASSLDGILGYGYTF.

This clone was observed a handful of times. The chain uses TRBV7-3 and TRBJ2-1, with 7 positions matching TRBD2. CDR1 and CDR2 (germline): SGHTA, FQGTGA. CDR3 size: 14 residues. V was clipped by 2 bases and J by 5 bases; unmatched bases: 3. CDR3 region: CASSLASGNNEQFF. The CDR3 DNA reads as TGTGCCAGCAGCTTAGCTAGCGGAAACAATGAGCAGTTCTTC. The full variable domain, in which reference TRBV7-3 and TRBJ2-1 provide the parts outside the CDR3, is GAGVSQTPSNKVTEKGKYVELRCDPISGHTALYWYRQSLGQGPEFLIYFQGTGAADDSGLPNDRFFAVRPEGSVSTLKIQRTERGDSAVYLCASSLASGNNEQFFGPGTRLTVL.